These 3 T cell receptor beta chains share one sample of origin, sequenced in a study of cytomegalovirus exposure and HLA in healthy donors. In the PCR, 60 Vbeta and 13 Jbeta primers were used. The data were produced by immunoSEQ multiplex PCR, yet TCRdb's version contains in-frame clones alone and is incomplete. This table holds approximately 110,000 clones, 76% found once. The specimen sequenced was PBMCs. The receptor set was obtained from a man aged 50 to 59 in good health and CMV-seronegative.

For this clone: Germline is not matched at one junction end, which may reflect a read error. The chain employs TRBV4-1 and TRBJ1-5; D is perhaps TRBD1 (6 bases). The germline gives CDR1 MGHRA, CDR2 YSYEKL. CDR3 length: 14 amino acids. CDR3: CASSHPGANQPQHF. For the CDR3, the DNA is TGTGCCAGCAGCCACCCAGGGGCAAATCAGCCCCAGCATTTT.

The chain uses TRBV27 and TRBJ1-1; D may be TRBD1 (5 bases). Trimming took off 2 bases at V and 8 bases at J, with 15 bases between the two ends. The CDR3 is 14 amino acids. In germline, CDR1 is MNHEY, CDR2 SMNVEV (reference sequence). CDR3 sequence reads: CASSLVGGVREAFF. In DNA, the CDR3 is TGTGCCAGCAGTTTAGTGGGGGGGGTTAGGGAAGCTTTCTTT.

The chain employs TRBV6-5 and TRBJ1-2; D is perhaps TRBD1 (5 bases). Germline V gene lookup returns CDR1 MNHEY and CDR2 SVGAGI. There are 13 residues in the CDR3. V was pared by 7 bases and J by 8 bases, with 17 bases between. As DNA, the CDR3 is TGTGCCAGCACCGAGGACACCCTCGGAGGCTACACCTTC. It is translated as CASTEDTLGGYTF.